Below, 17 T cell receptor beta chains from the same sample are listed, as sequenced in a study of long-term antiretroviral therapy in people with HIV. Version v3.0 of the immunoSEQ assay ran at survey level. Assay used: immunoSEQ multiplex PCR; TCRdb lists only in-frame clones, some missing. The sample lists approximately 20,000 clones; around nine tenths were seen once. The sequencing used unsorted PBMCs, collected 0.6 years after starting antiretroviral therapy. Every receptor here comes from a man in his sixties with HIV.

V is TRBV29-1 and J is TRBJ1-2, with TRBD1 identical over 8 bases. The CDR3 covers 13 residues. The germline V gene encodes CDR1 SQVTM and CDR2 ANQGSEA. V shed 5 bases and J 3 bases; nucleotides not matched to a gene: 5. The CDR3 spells CSVIQGGDYGYTF. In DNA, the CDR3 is TGCAGCGTTATACAGGGGGGGGACTATGGCTACACCTTC.

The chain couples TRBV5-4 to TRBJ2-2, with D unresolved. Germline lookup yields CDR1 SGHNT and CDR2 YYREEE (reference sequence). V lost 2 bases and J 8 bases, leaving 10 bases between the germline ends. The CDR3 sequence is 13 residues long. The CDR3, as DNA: TGTGCCAGCAGCTTCCCCTGGATTGGGGAGCTGTTTTTT. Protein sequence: CASSFPWIGELFF.

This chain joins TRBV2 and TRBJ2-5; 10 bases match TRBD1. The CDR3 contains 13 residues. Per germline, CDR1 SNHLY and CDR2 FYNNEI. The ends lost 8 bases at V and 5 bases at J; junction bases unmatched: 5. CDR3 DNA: TGTGCCAGCGCTGGGACAGGGGCCGAGACCCAGTACTTC. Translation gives CASAGTGAETQYF.

The CDR3 is CASSTGEGNSPLHF. The DNA of the CDR3 is TGTGCCAGCAGCACGGGGGAAGGTAATTCACCCCTCCACTTT. The chain carries TRBV7-3 and TRBJ1-6, with D tentatively TRBD1 (5 bases). There are 14 residues in the CDR3. V was pared by 5 bases and J by 6 bases, with 11 bases between. The V gene's germline CDR1 is SGHTA and CDR2 FQGTGA.

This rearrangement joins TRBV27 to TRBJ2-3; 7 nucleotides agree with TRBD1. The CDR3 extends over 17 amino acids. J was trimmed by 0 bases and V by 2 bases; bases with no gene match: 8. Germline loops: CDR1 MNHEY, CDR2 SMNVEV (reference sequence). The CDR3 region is CASSLGTVLTSTDTQYF. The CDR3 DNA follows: TGTGCCAGCAGTTTAGGGACAGTGCTAACTAGCACAGATACGCAGTATTTT.

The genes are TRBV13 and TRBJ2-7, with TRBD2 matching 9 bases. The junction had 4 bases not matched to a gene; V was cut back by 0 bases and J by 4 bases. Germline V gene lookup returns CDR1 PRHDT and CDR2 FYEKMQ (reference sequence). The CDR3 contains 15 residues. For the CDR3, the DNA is TGTGCCAGCAGCTTAGGTCGGCGGGGGGGTTACGAGCAGTACTTC. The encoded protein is CASSLGRRGGYEQYF.

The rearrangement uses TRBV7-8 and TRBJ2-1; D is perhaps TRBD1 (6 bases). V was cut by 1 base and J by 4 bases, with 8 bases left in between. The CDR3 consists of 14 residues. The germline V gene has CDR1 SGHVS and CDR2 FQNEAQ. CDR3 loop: CASSLDRAYNEQFF. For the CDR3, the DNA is TGTGCCAGCAGCTTAGACAGGGCGTACAATGAGCAGTTCTTC.

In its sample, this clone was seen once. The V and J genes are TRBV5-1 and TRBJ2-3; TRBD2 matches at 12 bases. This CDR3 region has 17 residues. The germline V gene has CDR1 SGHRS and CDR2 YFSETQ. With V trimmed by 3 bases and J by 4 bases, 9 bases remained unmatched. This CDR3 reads CASSSLPSGGGSDTQYF. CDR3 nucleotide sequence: TGCGCCAGCAGCTCCCTCCCTAGCGGGGGGGGCTCAGATACGCAGTATTTT.

Here the CDR3 reads CASSLWGVANNEQFF. CDR3 coding DNA: TGCGCCAGCAGCTTATGGGGGGTGGCCAACAATGAGCAGTTCTTC. The V and J genes are TRBV5-1 and TRBJ2-1, with a tentative D call TRBD2 (6 bases). Germline V lookup: CDR1 SGHRS, CDR2 YFSETQ. This CDR3 comprises 15 residues. V was cut by 2 bases and J by 5 bases, with 14 bases left in between. The whole variable domain, remainder taken from reference TRBV5-1 and TRBJ2-1, is KAGVTQTPRYLIKTRGQQVTLSCSPISGHRSVSWYQQTPGQGLQFLFEYFSETQRNKGNFPGRFSGRQFSNSRSEMNVSTLELGDSALYLCASSLWGVANNEQFFGPGTRLTVL.

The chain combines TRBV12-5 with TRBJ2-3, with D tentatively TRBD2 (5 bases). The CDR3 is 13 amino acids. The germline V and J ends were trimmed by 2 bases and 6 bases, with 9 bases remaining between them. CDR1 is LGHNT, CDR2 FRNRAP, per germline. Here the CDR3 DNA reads TGTGCTAGTGGTTTGTTCTCGGGGGATACGCAGTATTTT. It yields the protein CASGLFSGDTQYF. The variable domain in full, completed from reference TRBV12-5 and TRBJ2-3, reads DARVTQTPRHKVTEMGQEVTMRCQPILGHNTVFWYRQTMMQGLELLAYFRNRAPLDDSGMPKDRFSAEMPDATLATLKIQPSEPRDSAVYFCASGLFSGDTQYFGPGTRLTVL.

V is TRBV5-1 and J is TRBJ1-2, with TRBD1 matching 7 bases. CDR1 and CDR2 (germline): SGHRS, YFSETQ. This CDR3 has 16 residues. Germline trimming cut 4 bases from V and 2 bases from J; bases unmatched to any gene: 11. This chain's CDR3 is CASSRGAGGENYGYTF. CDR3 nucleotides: TGCGCCAGCAGCCGAGGGGCAGGGGGTGAAAACTATGGCTACACCTTC.

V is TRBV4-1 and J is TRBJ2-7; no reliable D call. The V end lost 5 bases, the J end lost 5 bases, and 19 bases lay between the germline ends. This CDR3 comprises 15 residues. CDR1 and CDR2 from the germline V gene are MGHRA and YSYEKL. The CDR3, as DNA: TGCGCCAGCAGCAAAAGCCTAGGACCTGAAGACGAGCAGTACTTC. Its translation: CASSKSLGPEDEQYF.

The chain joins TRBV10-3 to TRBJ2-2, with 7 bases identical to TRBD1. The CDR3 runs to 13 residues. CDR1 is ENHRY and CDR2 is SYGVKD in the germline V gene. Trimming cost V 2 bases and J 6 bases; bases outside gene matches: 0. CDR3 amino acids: CAISEQGAGELFF. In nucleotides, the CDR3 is TGTGCCATCAGTGAGCAGGGGGCCGGGGAGCTGTTTTTT.

The CDR3 nucleotides are TGTGCCAGCATGGGGTGGGGGGGGAACACCGGGGAGCTGTTTTTT. It specifies CASMGWGGNTGELFF. V is TRBV2 and J is TRBJ2-2; 7 nucleotides agree with TRBD2. The CDR3 has 15 amino acids. Per germline, CDR1 SNHLY and CDR2 FYNNEI. With 7 bases clipped from V and 1 base from J, the junction kept 6 bases outside the gene matches.

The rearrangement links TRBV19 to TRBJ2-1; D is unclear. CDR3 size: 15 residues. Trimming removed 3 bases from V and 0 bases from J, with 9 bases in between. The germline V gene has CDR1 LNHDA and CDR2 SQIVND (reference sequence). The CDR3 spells CASSMTLNSYNEQFF. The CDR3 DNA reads TGTGCCAGTAGTATGACACTAAACTCCTACAATGAGCAGTTCTTC.

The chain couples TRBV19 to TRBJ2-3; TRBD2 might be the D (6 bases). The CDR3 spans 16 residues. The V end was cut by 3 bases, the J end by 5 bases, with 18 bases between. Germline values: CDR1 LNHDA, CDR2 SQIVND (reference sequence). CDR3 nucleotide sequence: TGTGCCAGTAGTATTGGTGGAGGGCTTATAGAAGATACGCAGTATTTT. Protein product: CASSIGGGLIEDTQYF.

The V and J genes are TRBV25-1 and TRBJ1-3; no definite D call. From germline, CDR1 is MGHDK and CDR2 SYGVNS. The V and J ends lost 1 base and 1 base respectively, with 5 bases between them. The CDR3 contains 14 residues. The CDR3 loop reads CASSESRSGNTIYF. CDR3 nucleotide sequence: TGTGCCAGCAGTGAATCAAGGTCTGGAAACACCATATATTTT.